The present T cell receptor beta chain was sequenced within a study of Graves' ophthalmopathy and Graves' hyperthyroidism. RNA transcripts yielded amplified TCR beta CDR3 regions. First-round RT-PCR employed HTBI primers, with a second-round multiplex PCR after it. TCRdb used MiXCR to reprocess the multiplex PCR reads, holding one entry per CDR3 protein. The data contain about 640,000 distinct CDR3 sequences, roughly 41% of them seen just once; the ten biggest clones take up over 2.5%. This CDR3 is built from 13 residues. Germline loops: CDR1 LNHDA, CDR2 SQIVND (reference sequence). The V and J ends lost 4 bases and 3 bases respectively, with 8 bases between them. There are a few counts of this clonotype.

Material: peripheral blood. V is TRBV19 and J is TRBJ2-3, with D perhaps matching TRBD2 (7 bases). This TCR came from an adult man with Graves' ophthalmopathy. The CDR3 loop reads CASSKGGTDTQYF. DNA for the CDR3: TGTGCCAGTAGTAAGGGGGGGACAGATACGCAGTATTTT.